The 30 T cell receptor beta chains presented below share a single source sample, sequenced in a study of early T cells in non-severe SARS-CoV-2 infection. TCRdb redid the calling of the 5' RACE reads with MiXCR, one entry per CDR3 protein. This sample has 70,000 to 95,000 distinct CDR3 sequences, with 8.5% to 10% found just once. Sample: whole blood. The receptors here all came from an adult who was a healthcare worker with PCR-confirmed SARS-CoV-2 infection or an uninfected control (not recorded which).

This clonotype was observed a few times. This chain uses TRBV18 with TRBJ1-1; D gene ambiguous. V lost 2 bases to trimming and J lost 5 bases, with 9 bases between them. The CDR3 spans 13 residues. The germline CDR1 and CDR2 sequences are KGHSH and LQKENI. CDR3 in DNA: TGTGCCAGCTCACCAGTCTTCGGGACTGAAGCTTTCTTT. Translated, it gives CASSPVFGTEAFF.

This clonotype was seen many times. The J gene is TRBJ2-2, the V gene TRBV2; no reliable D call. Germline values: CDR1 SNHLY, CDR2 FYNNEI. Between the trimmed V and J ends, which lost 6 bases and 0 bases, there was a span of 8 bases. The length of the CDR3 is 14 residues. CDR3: CASRPDSNTGELFF. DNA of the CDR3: TGTGCCAGCAGGCCGGATTCGAACACCGGGGAGCTGTTTTTT.

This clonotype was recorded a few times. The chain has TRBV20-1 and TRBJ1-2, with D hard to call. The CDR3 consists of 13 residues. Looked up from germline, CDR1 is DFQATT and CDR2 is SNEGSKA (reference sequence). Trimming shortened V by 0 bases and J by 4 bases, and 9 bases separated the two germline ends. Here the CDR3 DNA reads TGCAGTGCTAGAGATAGGTTCGGCTATGGCTACACCTTC. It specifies CSARDRFGYGYTF.

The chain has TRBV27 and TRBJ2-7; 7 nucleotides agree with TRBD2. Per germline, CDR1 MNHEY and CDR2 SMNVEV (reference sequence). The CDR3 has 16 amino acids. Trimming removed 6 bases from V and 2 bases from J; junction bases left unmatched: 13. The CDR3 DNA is TGTGCCAGCAGCATACGACCGGGACTACCGACCTACGAGCAGTACTTC. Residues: CASSIRPGLPTYEQYF.

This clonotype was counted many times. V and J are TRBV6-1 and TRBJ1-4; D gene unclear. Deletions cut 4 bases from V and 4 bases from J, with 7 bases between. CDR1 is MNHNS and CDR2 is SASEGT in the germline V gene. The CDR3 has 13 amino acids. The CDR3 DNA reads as TGTGCCAGCAGTGGGCAAATTAATGAAAAACTGTTTTTT. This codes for CASSGQINEKLFF.

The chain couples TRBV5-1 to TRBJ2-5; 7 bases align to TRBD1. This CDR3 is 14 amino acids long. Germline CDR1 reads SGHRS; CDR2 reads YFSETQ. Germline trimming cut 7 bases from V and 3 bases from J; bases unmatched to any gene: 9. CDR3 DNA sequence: TGCGCCAGCCGTTCGGGACAGCTCAAAGAGACCCAGTACTTC. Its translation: CASRSGQLKETQYF.

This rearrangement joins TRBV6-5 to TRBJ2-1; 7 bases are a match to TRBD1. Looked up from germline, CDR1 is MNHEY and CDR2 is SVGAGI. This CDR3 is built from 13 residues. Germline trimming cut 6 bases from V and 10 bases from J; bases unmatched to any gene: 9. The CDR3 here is CASRDSRGQEQFF. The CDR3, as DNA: TGTGCCAGCAGGGACTCAAGGGGACAGGAGCAGTTCTTC.

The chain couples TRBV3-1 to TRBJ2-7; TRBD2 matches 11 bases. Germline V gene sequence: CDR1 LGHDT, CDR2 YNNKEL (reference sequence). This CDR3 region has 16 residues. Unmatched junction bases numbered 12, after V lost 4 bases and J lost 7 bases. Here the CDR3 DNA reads TGTGCCAGCAGCCGCAAGGTTCCGCTAGCGGGAGGAGAGCAGTACTTC. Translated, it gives CASSRKVPLAGGEQYF.

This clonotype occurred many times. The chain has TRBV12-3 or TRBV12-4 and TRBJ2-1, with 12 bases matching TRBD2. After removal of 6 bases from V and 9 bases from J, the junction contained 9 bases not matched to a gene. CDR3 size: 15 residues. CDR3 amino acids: CASSGLAGTVGEQFF. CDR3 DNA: TGTGCCAGCAGCGGACTAGCGGGAACTGTGGGTGAGCAGTTCTTC.

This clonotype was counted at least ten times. CDR3 sequence (DNA): TGTGCCAGCAGCTTCGTTGGGGATGAAGCTTTCTTT. Protein: CASSFVGDEAFF. The chain uses TRBV7-9 and TRBJ1-1; D is ambiguous. V lost 3 bases and J lost 7, with 9 bases in between. The CDR3 contains 12 residues. The germline V gene has CDR1 SEHNR and CDR2 FQNEAQ (reference sequence).

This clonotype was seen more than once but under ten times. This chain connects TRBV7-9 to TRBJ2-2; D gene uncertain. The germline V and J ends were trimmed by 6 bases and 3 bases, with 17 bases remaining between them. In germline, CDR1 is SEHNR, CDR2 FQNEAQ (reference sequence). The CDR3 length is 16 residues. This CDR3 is CASRLPFRADTGELFF. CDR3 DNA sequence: TGTGCCAGCAGGCTACCGTTCCGGGCGGACACCGGGGAGCTGTTTTTT.

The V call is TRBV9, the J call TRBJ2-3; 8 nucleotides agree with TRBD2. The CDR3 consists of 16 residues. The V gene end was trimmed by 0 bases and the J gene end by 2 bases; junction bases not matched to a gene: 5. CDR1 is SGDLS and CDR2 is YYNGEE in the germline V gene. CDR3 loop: CASSVGAGETTDTQYF. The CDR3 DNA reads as TGTGCCAGCAGCGTAGGAGCGGGAGAGACCACAGATACGCAGTATTTT.

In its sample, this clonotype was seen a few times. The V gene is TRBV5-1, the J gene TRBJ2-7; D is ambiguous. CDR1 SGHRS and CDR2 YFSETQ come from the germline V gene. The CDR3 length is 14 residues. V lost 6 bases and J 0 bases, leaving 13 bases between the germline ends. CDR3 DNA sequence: TGCGCCAGCACCAAAATGGCGGACTCCTACGAGCAGTACTTC. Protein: CASTKMADSYEQYF.

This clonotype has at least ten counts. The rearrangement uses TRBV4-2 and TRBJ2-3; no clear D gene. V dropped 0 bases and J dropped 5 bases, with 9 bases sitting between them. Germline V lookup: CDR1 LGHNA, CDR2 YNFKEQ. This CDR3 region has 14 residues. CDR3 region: CASSQDRSQDTQYF. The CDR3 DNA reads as TGTGCCAGCAGCCAAGATAGGAGTCAAGATACGCAGTATTTT.

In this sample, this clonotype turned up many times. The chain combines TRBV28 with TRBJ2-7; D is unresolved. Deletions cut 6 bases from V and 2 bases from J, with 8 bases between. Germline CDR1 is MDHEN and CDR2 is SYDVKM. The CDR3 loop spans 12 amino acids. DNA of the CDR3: TGTGCCAGCAGCCGCAGCCCCTACGAGCAGTACTTC. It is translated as CASSRSPYEQYF.

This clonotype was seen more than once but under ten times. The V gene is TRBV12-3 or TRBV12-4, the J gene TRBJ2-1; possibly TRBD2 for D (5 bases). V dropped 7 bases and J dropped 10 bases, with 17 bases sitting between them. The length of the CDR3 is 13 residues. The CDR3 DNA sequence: TGTGCCAGCAACCCCCCTGGGAGAACGGAGCAGTTCTTC. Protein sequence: CASNPPGRTEQFF.

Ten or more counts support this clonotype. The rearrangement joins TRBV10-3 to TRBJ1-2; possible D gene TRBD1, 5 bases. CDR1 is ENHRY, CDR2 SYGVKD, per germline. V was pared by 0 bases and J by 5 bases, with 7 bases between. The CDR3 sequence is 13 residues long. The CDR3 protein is CAISESGVYGYTF. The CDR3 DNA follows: TGTGCCATCAGTGAGTCGGGGGTATATGGCTACACCTTC.

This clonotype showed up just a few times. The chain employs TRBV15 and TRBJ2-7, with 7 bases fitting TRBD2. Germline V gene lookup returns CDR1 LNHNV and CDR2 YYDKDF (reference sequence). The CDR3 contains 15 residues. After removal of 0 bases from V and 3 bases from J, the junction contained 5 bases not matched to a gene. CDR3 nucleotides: TGTGCCACCAGCAGAGATTTGGGAGGGGACTACGAGCAGTACTTC. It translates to CATSRDLGGDYEQYF.

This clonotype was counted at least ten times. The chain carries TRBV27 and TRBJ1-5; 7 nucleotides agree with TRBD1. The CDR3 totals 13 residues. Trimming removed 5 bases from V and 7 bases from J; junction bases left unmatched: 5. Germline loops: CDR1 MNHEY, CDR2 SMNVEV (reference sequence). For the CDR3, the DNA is TGTGCCAGCAGTCGACAGGGATACCAGCCCCAGCATTTT. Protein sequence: CASSRQGYQPQHF.

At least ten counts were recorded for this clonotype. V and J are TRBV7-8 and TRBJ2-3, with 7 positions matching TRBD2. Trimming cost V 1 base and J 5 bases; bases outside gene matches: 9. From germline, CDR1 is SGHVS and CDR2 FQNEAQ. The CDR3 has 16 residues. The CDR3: CASSLEIAGAEDTQYF. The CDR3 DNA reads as TGTGCCAGCAGCTTAGAGATTGCGGGAGCGGAAGATACGCAGTATTTT. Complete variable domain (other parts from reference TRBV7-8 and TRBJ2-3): GAGVSQSPRYKVAKRGQDVALRCDPISGHVSLFWYQQALGQGPEFLTYFQNEAQLDKSGLPSDRFFAERPEGSVSTLKIQRTQQEDSAVYLCASSLEIAGAEDTQYFGPGTRLTVL.

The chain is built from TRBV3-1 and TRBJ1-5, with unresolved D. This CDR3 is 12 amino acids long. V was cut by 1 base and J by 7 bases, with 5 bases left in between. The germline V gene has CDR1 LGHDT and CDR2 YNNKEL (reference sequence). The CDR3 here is CASSQAGQPQHF. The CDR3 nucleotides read TGTGCCAGCAGCCAAGCAGGACAGCCCCAGCATTTT.

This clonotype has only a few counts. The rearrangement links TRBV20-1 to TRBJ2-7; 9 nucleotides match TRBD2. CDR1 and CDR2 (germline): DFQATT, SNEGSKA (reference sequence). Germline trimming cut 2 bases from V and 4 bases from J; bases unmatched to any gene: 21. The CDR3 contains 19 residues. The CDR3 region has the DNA TGCAGTGCTAGATTTGTACGGGGACTAGCAGGTTTAAAGGGGTACGAGCAGTACTTC. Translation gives CSARFVRGLAGLKGYEQYF.

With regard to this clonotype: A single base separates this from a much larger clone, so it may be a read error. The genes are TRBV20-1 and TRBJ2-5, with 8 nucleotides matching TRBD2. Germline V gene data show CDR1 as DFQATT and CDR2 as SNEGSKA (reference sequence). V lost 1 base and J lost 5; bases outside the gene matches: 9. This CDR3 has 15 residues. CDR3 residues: CSARVQGLEAETQYF. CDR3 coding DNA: TGCAGTGCTAGAGTTCAGGGACTAGAAGCCGAGACCCAGTACTTC.

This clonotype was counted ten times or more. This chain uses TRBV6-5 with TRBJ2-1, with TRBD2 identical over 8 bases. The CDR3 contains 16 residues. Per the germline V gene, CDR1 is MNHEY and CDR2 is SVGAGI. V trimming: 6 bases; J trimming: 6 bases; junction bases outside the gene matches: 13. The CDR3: CASRESPLAVFNEQFF. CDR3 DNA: TGTGCCAGCAGGGAAAGTCCACTAGCGGTTTTCAATGAGCAGTTCTTC.

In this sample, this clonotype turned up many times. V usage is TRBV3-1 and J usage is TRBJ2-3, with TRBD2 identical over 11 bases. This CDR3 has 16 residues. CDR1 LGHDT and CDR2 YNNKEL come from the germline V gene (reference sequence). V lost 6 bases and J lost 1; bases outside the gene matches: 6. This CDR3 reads CASSRTSGSGTDTQYF. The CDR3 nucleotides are TGTGCCAGCAGTCGAACTAGCGGGAGTGGCACAGATACGCAGTATTTT.

The CDR3 nucleotides are TGTGCCAGTAGTATAGTCGCTGGCGCCTACGAGCAGTACTTC. Translation gives CASSIVAGAYEQYF. V is TRBV19 and J is TRBJ2-7; no definite D call. Trimming stripped 1 base from V and 2 bases from J, with 9 bases between. The CDR3 covers 14 residues. Germline-derived CDR1 and CDR2 are LNHDA and SQIVND (reference sequence).

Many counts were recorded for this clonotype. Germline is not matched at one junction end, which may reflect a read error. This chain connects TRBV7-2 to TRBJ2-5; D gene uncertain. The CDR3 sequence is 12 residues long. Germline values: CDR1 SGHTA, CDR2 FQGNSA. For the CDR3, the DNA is TGTGCCAGCAACTTAGTGTTGGAGACCCAGTACTTC. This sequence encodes CASNLVLETQYF.

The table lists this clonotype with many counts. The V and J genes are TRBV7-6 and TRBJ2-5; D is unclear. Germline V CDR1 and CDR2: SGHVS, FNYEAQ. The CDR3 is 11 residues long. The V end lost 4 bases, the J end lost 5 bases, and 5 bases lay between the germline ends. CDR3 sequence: CASSSHETQYF. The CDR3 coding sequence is TGTGCCAGCAGCTCCCATGAGACCCAGTACTTC.

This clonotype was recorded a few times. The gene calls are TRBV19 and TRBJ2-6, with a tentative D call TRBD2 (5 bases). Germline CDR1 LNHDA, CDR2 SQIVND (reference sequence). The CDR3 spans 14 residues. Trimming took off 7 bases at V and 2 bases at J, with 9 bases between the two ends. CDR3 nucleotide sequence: TGTGCCAGTATCCGGGAACCTGGGGCCAACGTCCTGACTTTC. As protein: CASIREPGANVLTF.

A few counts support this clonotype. This CDR3 is CSARASQPGTSGNYEQYF. CDR3 bases: TGCAGTGCTAGGGCCTCTCAACCCGGGACTAGCGGGAACTACGAGCAGTACTTC. The chain uses TRBV20-1 and TRBJ2-7, with 13 bases lining up with TRBD2. The length of the CDR3 is 18 residues. Germline values: CDR1 DFQATT, CDR2 SNEGSKA (reference sequence). The J segment lost 3 bases and the V segment lost 3 bases, leaving 14 bases of the junction unmatched.